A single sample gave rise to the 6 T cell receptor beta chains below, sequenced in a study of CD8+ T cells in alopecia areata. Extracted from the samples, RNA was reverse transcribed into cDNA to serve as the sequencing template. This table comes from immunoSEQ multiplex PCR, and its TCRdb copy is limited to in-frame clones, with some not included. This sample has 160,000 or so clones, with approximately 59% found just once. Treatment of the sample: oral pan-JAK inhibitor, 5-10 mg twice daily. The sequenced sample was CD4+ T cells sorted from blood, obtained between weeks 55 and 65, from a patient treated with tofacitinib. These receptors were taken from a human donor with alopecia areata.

CDR3 loop: CASSHSTGTRYEQYF. The CDR3 region has the DNA TGCGCCAGCAGTCACTCCACAGGGACCCGCTACGAGCAGTACTTC. The chain joins TRBV23-1 to TRBJ2-7; maybe TRBD1 (6 bases). TRBV23-1 is treated as an ORF (open reading frame) with a function not yet certain. The V and J ends lost 3 bases and 3 bases respectively, with 15 bases between them. The CDR3 contains 15 residues.

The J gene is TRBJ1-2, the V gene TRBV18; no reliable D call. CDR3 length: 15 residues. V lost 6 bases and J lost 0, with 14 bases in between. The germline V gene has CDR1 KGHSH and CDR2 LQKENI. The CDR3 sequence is CASSKSADANYGYTF. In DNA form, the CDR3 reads TGTGCCAGCTCGAAATCCGCGGACGCTAACTATGGCTACACCTTC.

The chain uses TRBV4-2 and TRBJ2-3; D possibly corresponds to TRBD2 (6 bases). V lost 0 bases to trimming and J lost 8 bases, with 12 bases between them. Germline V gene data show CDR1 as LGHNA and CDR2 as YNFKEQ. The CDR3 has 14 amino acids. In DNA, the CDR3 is TGTGCCAGCAGCCAAGATCAGAGGACTACTACGCAGTATTTT. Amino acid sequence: CASSQDQRTTTQYF.

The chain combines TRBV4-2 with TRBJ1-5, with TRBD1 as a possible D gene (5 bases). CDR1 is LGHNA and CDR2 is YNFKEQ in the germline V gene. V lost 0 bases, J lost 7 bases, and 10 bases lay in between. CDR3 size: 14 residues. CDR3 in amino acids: CASSQEGQRQPQHF. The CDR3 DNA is TGTGCCAGCAGCCAAGAGGGGCAGAGGCAGCCCCAGCATTTT.

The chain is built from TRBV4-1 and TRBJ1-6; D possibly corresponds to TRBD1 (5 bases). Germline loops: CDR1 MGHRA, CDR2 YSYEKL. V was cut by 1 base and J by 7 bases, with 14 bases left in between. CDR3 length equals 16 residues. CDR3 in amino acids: CASSQGRGKDNSPLHF. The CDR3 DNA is TGCGCCAGCAGCCAAGGTAGGGGAAAAGACAATTCACCCCTCCACTTT.

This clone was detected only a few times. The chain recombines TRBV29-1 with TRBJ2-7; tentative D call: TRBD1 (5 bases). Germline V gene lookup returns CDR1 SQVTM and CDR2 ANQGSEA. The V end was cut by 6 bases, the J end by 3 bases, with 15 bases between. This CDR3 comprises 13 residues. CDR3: CSVTGGQNYEQYF. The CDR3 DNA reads TGCAGCGTCACCGGCGGACAAAACTACGAGCAGTACTTC.